The next 3 T cell receptor beta chains were all read from a single sample in a study of blood T cells in healthy people across ages. The authors ran a second PCR of roughly 6 to 11 cycles using a sample-barcoded 5' primer and a J-beta primer mix. TCRdb re-analysed the 5' RACE reads in MiXCR, keeping a single row per CDR3 protein. The sample yields about 730,000 distinct CDR3 sequences, roughly 47% seen once. The sequencing sample was made of blood. Source of these receptors: a woman aged 60-70 years in good health.

This clonotype was seen ten or more times. CDR3: CSVGGSSYEQYF. CDR3 sequence (DNA): TGCAGCGTTGGCGGCAGCTCCTACGAGCAGTACTTC. This chain connects TRBV29-1 to TRBJ2-7; the D is unclear. The CDR3 sequence is 12 residues long. Germline CDR1 is SQVTM and CDR2 is ANQGSEA. Trimming removed 4 bases at V and 0 bases at J, with 7 bases between.

V usage is TRBV20-1 and J usage is TRBJ2-5, with 7 bases fitting TRBD1. V shed 7 bases and J 7 bases; nucleotides not matched to a gene: 3. The CDR3 is 10 residues long. Germline CDR1 DFQATT, CDR2 SNEGSKA (reference sequence). CDR3 DNA sequence: TGCAGTGAGGGGGCGGGGACCCAGTACTTC. Translation: CSEGAGTQYF.

The rearrangement joins TRBV10-3 to TRBJ1-6; D is unresolved. V lost 3 bases and J lost 0, with 9 bases in between. Germline CDR1 ENHRY, CDR2 SYGVKD. The CDR3 covers 16 residues. The CDR3 region is CAISEWGSSYNSPLHF. CDR3 bases: TGTGCCATCAGTGAATGGGGAAGCTCCTATAATTCACCCCTCCACTTT.